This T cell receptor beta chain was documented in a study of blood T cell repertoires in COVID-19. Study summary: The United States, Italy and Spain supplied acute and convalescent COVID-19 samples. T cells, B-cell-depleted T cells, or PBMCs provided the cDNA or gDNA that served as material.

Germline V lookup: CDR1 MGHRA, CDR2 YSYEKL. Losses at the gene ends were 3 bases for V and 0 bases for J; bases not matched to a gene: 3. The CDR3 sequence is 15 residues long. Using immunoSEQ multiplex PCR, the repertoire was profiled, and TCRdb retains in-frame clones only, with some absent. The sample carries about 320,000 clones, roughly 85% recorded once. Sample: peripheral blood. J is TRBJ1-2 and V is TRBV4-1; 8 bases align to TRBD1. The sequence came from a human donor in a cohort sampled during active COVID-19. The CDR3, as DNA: TGCGCCAGCAGCCATGGACAGGGCCCTAACTATGGCTACACCTTC. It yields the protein CASSHGQGPNYGYTF.